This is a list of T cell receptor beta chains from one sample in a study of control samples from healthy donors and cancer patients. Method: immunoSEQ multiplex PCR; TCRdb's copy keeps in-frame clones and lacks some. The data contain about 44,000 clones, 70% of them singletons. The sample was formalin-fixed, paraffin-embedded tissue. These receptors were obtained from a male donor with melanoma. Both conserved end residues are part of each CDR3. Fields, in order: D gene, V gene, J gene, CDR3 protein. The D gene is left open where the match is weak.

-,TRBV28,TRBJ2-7,CASNDRSFYEQYF
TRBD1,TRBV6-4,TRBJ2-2,CASSVMGQANTGELFF
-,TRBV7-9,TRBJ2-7,CASSFGSSYEQYF
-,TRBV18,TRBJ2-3,CASSPSGGSTDTQYF
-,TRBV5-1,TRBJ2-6,CASSLQWSSGANVLTF
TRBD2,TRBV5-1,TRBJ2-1,CASSAGREGYNEQFF
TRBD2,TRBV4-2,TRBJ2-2,CASSLPRSGDTGELFF
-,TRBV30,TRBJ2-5,CAWSVSPGSKTQYF
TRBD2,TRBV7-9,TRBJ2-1,CASSLDAAGGPDEQFF
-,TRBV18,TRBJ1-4,CASSPTGGAYEKLFF
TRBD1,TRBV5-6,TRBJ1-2,CASSFGTGYGYTF
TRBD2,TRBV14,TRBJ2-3,CASSQGRDYYSSTDTQYF
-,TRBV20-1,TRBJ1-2,CSAEPPGGYTF
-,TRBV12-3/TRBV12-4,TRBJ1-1,CASSLIKGTEAFF
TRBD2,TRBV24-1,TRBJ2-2,CAADSGSNTGELFF
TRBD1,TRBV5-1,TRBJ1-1,CASSVDRAVTEAFF
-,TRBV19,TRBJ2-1,CASSMRSINEQFF
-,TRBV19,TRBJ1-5,CASTSWGQPQHF
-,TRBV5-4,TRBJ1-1,CASSSIDRSNTEAFF
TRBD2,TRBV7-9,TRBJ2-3,CASGIERERADTQYF
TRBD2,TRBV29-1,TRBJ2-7,CRQDPERLAAIYEQYF
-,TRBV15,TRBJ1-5,CATSVDRDQPQHF
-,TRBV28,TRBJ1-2,CASSLRNYGYTF
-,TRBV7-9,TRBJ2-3,CASSPNGGGTQYF
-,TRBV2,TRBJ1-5,CASTQQGPNQPQHF
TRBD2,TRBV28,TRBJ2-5,CASSLREGTQYF
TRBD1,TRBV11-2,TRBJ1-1,CASSLVRQGTTEAFF
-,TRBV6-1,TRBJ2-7,CASSEALGFREQYF
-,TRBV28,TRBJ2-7,CASSPLGVYEQYF
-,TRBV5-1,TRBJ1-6,CASSLGGALYNSPLHF
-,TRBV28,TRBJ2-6,CASRSQAASGANVLTF
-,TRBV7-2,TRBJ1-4,CASSLWGRRLSEKLFF
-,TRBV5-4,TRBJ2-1,CASAFGAFDEQFF
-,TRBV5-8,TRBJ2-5,CASSFGQRGTQYF
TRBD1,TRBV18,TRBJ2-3,CASSPTGQNTDTQYF
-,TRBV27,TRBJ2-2,CASARVSNTGELFF
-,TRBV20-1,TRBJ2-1,CSASGRAYNEQFF
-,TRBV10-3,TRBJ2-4,CAISDRPGGENIQYF
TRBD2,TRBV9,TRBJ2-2,CASSRSGRFFTGELFF
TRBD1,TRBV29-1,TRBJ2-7,CSARGGGTNNEQYF
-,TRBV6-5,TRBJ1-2,CASKTPLRPAEGYTF
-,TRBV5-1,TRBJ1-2,CASSLGRGLYGYTF
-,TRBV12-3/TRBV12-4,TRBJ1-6,CASSPHLRSPLHF
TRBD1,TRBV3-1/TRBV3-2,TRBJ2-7,CASSQDRQGHGEQYF
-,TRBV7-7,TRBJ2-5,CASSRDLRETQYF
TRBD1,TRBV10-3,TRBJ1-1,CAIRTGETEAFF
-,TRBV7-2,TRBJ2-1,CASSWGGGSIDEQFF